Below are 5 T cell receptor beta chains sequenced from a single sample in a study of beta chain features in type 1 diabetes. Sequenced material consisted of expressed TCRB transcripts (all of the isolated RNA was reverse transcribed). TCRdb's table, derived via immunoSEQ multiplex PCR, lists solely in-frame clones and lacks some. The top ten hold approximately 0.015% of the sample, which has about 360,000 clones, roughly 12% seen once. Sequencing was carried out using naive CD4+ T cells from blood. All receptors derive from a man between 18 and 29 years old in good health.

CDR3 in DNA: TGTGCCAGCAGCCAAGGGCAGGGGAACGAAAAACTGTTTTTT. Translating it yields CASSQGQGNEKLFF. J is TRBJ1-4 and V is TRBV4-2, with D tentatively TRBD1 (6 bases). The germline V and J ends were trimmed by 1 base and 8 bases, with 11 bases remaining between them. This CDR3 has 14 residues. Germline V gene sequence: CDR1 LGHNA, CDR2 YNFKEQ.

In DNA, the CDR3 is TGTGCCAGCAATATCGGGATTTCCCAAAGGGATACGCAGTATTTT. Its translation is CASNIGISQRDTQYF. The chain has TRBV28 and TRBJ2-3, with a weak D call TRBD2 (5 bases). The CDR3 runs 15 residues. Trimming cost V 7 bases and J 6 bases, with 20 bases left between them. CDR1 and CDR2 from the germline V gene are MDHEN and SYDVKM.

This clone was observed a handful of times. CDR3: CASKGDYSTGELFF. For the CDR3, the DNA is TGTGCCAGCAAAGGGGATTATAGCACCGGGGAGCTGTTTTTT. J is TRBJ2-2 and V is TRBV2, with D possibly being TRBD1 (5 bases). This CDR3 comprises 14 residues. The germline V gene has CDR1 SNHLY and CDR2 FYNNEI. Between the trimmed V and J ends, which lost 7 bases and 4 bases, there was a span of 13 bases.

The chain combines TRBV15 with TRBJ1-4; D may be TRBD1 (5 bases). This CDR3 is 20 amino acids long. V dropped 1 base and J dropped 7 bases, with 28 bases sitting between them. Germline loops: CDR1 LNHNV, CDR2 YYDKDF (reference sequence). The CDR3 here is CATSRGVSGQGGLAGEKLFF. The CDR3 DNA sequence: TGTGCCACCAGCAGAGGCGTATCCGGGCAGGGAGGTCTCGCGGGTGAAAAACTGTTTTTT.

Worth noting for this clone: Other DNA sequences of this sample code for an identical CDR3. The CDR3 DNA follows: TGCGCCAGCAGCTTGGCAGGCAATCAGCCCCAGCATTTT. Its translation is CASSLAGNQPQHF. J is TRBJ1-5 and V is TRBV5-1; D call uncertain. V was shortened by 0 bases and J by 2 bases, with 3 bases between the two germline ends. Germline V CDR1 and CDR2: SGHRS, YFSETQ. This CDR3 is 13 amino acids long.